The rows below give T cell receptor beta chains drawn from one sample of a study of blood T cell repertoires in COVID-19. Using immunoSEQ multiplex PCR, the repertoire was profiled, and TCRdb retains in-frame clones only, with some absent. Of around 50,000 clones listed, 82% were seen once; the top ten hold roughly 22%. The specimen was peripheral blood. Receptor source: a woman aged 55-70 years with acute or convalescent COVID-19. Each CDR3 is given with its conserved first and last residue. Each record gives: D gene, clone size, CDR3 length, V gene, J gene, CDR3 protein, CDR3 DNA. A D gene is named only where the DNA matches it firmly. Clone size is not always given. Where it is, it says once, few, many or a class for expanded clones.

D gene: NA; clone size: NA; CDR3 length: 13; V gene: TRBV19; J gene: TRBJ1-5; CDR3 protein: CASKPQGNQPQHF; CDR3 DNA: TGTGCCAGTAAACCCCAGGGAAATCAGCCCCAGCATTTT
D gene: NA; clone size: NA; CDR3 length: 13; V gene: TRBV6-2/TRBV6-3; J gene: TRBJ1-5; CDR3 protein: CASSYAVFQPQHF; CDR3 DNA: TGTGCCAGCAGTTACGCGGTTTTTCAGCCCCAGCATTTT
D gene: TRBD2; clone size: NA; CDR3 length: 19; V gene: TRBV5-1; J gene: TRBJ2-1; CDR3 protein: CASSPPGVAGGMIGDEQFF; CDR3 DNA: TGCGCCAGCAGCCCTCCCGGGGTAGCGGGGGGGATGATCGGCGATGAGCAGTTCTTC
D gene: TRBD1; clone size: NA; CDR3 length: 16; V gene: TRBV18; J gene: TRBJ1-2; CDR3 protein: CASSPRQGAYDYGYTF; CDR3 DNA: TGTGCCAGCTCACCCCGACAGGGGGCCTATGACTACGGCTACACCTTC
D gene: NA; clone size: NA; CDR3 length: 15; V gene: TRBV27; J gene: TRBJ2-7; CDR3 protein: CASSAVLGRYYEQYF; CDR3 DNA: TGTGCCAGCAGTGCCGTACTAGGGAGATACTACGAGCAGTACTTC
D gene: NA; clone size: NA; CDR3 length: 15; V gene: TRBV11-3; J gene: TRBJ1-5; CDR3 protein: CASSAVAGNDQPQHF; CDR3 DNA: TGTGCCAGCAGCGCCGTGGCGGGTAACGATCAGCCCCAGCATTTT
D gene: NA; clone size: NA; CDR3 length: 15; V gene: TRBV7-9; J gene: TRBJ1-4; CDR3 protein: CASSLASVTNEKLFF; CDR3 DNA: TGTGCCAGCAGCTTAGCGTCAGTAACTAATGAAAAACTGTTTTTT
D gene: TRBD1; clone size: NA; CDR3 length: 13; V gene: TRBV6-5; J gene: TRBJ2-7; CDR3 protein: CATATGFTYEQYF; CDR3 DNA: TGTGCCACCGCGACAGGGTTCACCTACGAGCAGTACTTC
D gene: NA; clone size: NA; CDR3 length: 15; V gene: TRBV6-5; J gene: TRBJ2-7; CDR3 protein: CASSPPDNPGHEQYF; CDR3 DNA: TGTGCCAGCAGTCCTCCGGACAACCCCGGCCACGAGCAGTACTTC
D gene: TRBD1; clone size: NA; CDR3 length: 12; V gene: TRBV13; J gene: TRBJ1-2; CDR3 protein: CASSLGGGGYTF; CDR3 DNA: TGTGCCAGCAGCCTTGGAGGGGGCGGCTACACCTTC
D gene: TRBD2; clone size: NA; CDR3 length: 14; V gene: TRBV6-6; J gene: TRBJ2-3; CDR3 protein: CASSWTSVGDTQYF; CDR3 DNA: TGTGCCAGCAGTTGGACTAGCGTTGGAGATACGCAGTATTTT
D gene: TRBD1; clone size: NA; CDR3 length: 15; V gene: TRBV7-9; J gene: TRBJ1-2; CDR3 protein: CASSLASGQVYGYTF; CDR3 DNA: TGTGCCAGCAGCTTAGCTTCGGGACAGGTCTATGGCTACACCTTC
D gene: NA; clone size: NA; CDR3 length: 14; V gene: TRBV3-1/TRBV3-2; J gene: TRBJ2-3; CDR3 protein: CASSPSSFTDTQYF; CDR3 DNA: TGTGCCAGCAGCCCAAGTAGTTTCACAGATACGCAGTATTTT
D gene: NA; clone size: NA; CDR3 length: 15; V gene: TRBV7-2; J gene: TRBJ2-2; CDR3 protein: CASSLEAMNTGELFF; CDR3 DNA: TGTGCCAGCAGCTTAGAAGCGATGAACACCGGGGAGCTGTTTTTT
D gene: TRBD2; clone size: NA; CDR3 length: 15; V gene: TRBV6-6; J gene: TRBJ2-1; CDR3 protein: CASILAGGAYNEQFF; CDR3 DNA: TGTGCCAGCATTTTAGCGGGGGGGGCCTACAATGAGCAGTTCTTC
D gene: NA; clone size: NA; CDR3 length: 13; V gene: TRBV7-9; J gene: TRBJ2-1; CDR3 protein: CASSPTGDNEQFF; CDR3 DNA: TGTGCCAGCAGCCCCACTGGAGACAATGAGCAGTTCTTC
D gene: NA; clone size: once; CDR3 length: 12; V gene: TRBV27; J gene: TRBJ2-3; CDR3 protein: CASGRVTDTQYF; CDR3 DNA: TGTGCCAGCGGCAGGGTCACAGATACGCAGTATTTT
D gene: NA; clone size: NA; CDR3 length: 17; V gene: TRBV27; J gene: TRBJ2-2; CDR3 protein: CASSYLSSSGVTGELFF; CDR3 DNA: TGTGCCAGCAGTTACCTCTCTTCGTCAGGGGTGACCGGGGAGCTGTTTTTT
D gene: NA; clone size: NA; CDR3 length: 11; V gene: TRBV20-1; J gene: TRBJ1-2; CDR3 protein: CSASNPGGYTF; CDR3 DNA: TGCAGTGCTAGTAATCCAGGGGGCTACACCTTC
D gene: NA; clone size: NA; CDR3 length: 15; V gene: TRBV30; J gene: TRBJ2-5; CDR3 protein: CAWSVPTGNQETQYF; CDR3 DNA: TGTGCCTGGAGTGTCCCAACAGGGAACCAAGAGACCCAGTACTTC
D gene: NA; clone size: NA; CDR3 length: 14; V gene: TRBV9; J gene: TRBJ1-1; CDR3 protein: CASSVGGEDTEAFF; CDR3 DNA: TGTGCCAGCAGCGTAGGGGGAGAGGACACTGAAGCTTTCTTT
D gene: NA; clone size: NA; CDR3 length: 11; V gene: TRBV6-5; J gene: TRBJ1-4; CDR3 protein: CASLINEKLFF; CDR3 DNA: TGTGCCAGCTTAATTAATGAAAAACTGTTTTTT